This passage covers 21 T cell receptor beta chains from one sample sequenced in a study of T-cell memory formation after mild COVID-19. In TCRdb, the 5' RACE reads were re-called with MiXCR into one record per CDR3 protein. Here the sample spans 450,000 or so distinct CDR3 sequences, around 20% being singletons. Sample: PBMCs or a T cell subset sorted from them (not recorded which). Every receptor here comes from an adult woman who had mild COVID-19 (a few samples of this study predate the infection). Cell type and time point are not known.

V gene TRBV20-1 combines with J gene TRBJ1-1; no definite D call. The CDR3 extends over 13 amino acids. Germline-derived CDR1 and CDR2 are DFQATT and SNEGSKA (reference sequence). The germline V and J ends were trimmed by 2 bases and 3 bases, with 10 bases remaining between them. The CDR3 sequence is CSARPGMHTEAFF. The CDR3 DNA reads as TGCAGTGCTAGACCGGGTATGCACACTGAAGCTTTCTTT.

V is TRBV6-5 and J is TRBJ2-7, with TRBD2 matching 13 bases. The CDR3 totals 16 residues. The V and J ends lost 5 bases and 2 bases, in that order; junction bases with no gene match: 6. Germline CDR1 MNHEY, CDR2 SVGAGI. The CDR3 protein is CASSRLAGGVPYEQYF. The CDR3 DNA reads as TGTGCCAGCAGTCGACTAGCGGGAGGTGTCCCCTACGAGCAGTACTTC.

The table lists this clonotype with a few counts. CDR3: CASSLVVVEILDTQYF. CDR3 DNA: TGTGCCAGCAGCTTAGTTGTGGTGGAGATTCTAGATACGCAGTATTTT. The rearrangement uses TRBV7-9 and TRBJ2-3; no clear D. V lost 1 base to trimming and J lost 5 bases, with 16 bases between them. CDR1 SEHNR and CDR2 FQNEAQ come from the germline V gene (reference sequence). This CDR3 comprises 16 residues.

V is TRBV5-1 and J is TRBJ2-7, with 10 positions matching TRBD2. CDR1 SGHRS and CDR2 YFSETQ come from the germline V gene. V gave up 0 bases and J gave up 4 bases; unmatched junction bases: 4. CDR3 length equals 15 residues. The CDR3 region is CASSLAASGGYEQYF. CDR3 DNA sequence: TGCGCCAGCAGCTTGGCGGCTAGCGGGGGATACGAGCAGTACTTC.

The CDR3 spells CASSFEHSEAFF. The CDR3 DNA follows: TGTGCCAGCAGTTTCGAACACTCTGAAGCTTTCTTT. The rearrangement joins TRBV7-9 to TRBJ1-1; D uncertain. V was trimmed by 6 bases and J by 6 bases, leaving 11 bases between them. In germline, CDR1 is SEHNR, CDR2 FQNEAQ (reference sequence). The CDR3 is 12 amino acids.

V and J are TRBV7-9 and TRBJ1-4; D remains ambiguous. Germline V gene lookup returns CDR1 SEHNR and CDR2 FQNEAQ (reference sequence). V was cut by 5 bases and J by 4 bases, with 14 bases left in between. The CDR3 covers 15 residues. In nucleotides, the CDR3 is TGTGCCAGCAGCCCTGCGGCAGGCCTTAATGAAAAACTGTTTTTT. Amino acid sequence: CASSPAAGLNEKLFF.

V gene TRBV6-5 combines with J gene TRBJ1-1; D is uncertain. V was pared by 2 bases and J by 4 bases, with 11 bases between. CDR1 is MNHEY and CDR2 is SVGAGI in the germline V gene. This CDR3 has 14 residues. The chain's CDR3 is CASSYEVLTTEAFF. CDR3 DNA sequence: TGTGCCAGCAGTTACGAGGTTTTGACCACTGAAGCTTTCTTT.

This clonotype was picked up a small number of times. The gene calls are TRBV29-1 and TRBJ2-1, with 7 nucleotides matching TRBD1. CDR1 SQVTM and CDR2 ANQGSEA come from the germline V gene. V was clipped by 5 bases and J by 10 bases; unmatched bases: 5. The CDR3 has 11 residues. CDR3 in DNA: TGCAGCGTTACAGGGGTGGACGAGCAGTTCTTC. Its translation is CSVTGVDEQFF.

This clonotype was found a few times. The chain has TRBV6-2 or TRBV6-3 and TRBJ2-1, with 8 bases aligning to TRBD2. Looked up from germline, CDR1 is MNHEY and CDR2 is SVGEGT. V was clipped by 4 bases and J by 3 bases; unmatched bases: 8. This CDR3 has 16 residues. The DNA for the CDR3 is TGTGCCAGCAGTTTCCCGGGGCTAGCGGGCTACAATGAGCAGTTCTTC. Protein: CASSFPGLAGYNEQFF.

The chain employs TRBV4-3 and TRBJ2-2, with D possibly TRBD2 on 5 matching bases. Trimming took 0 bases from V and 3 from J, leaving 11 bases between them. Germline CDR1 reads LGHNA; CDR2 reads YSLEER. CDR3 length: 16 residues. The CDR3 region is CASSQESARDTGELFF. The CDR3 DNA is TGCGCCAGCAGCCAAGAATCCGCGAGGGACACCGGGGAGCTGTTTTTT.

The DNA of the CDR3 is TGTGCCAGCAGCTTAGTTTACCAAGAGACCCAGTACTTC. Protein product: CASSLVYQETQYF. The chain recombines TRBV7-8 with TRBJ2-5, with D uncertain. Per the germline V gene, CDR1 is SGHVS and CDR2 is FQNEAQ. Trimming cost V 1 base and J 0 bases, with 3 bases left between them. The CDR3 spans 13 residues.

The chain employs TRBV10-3 and TRBJ2-7, with 10 bases matching TRBD1. The germline V gene encodes CDR1 ENHRY and CDR2 SYGVKD. This CDR3 is 15 amino acids long. Trimming cost V 3 bases and J 2 bases; bases outside gene matches: 4. The CDR3 sequence is CAISDLDRGTYEQYF. As DNA, the CDR3 is TGTGCCATCAGTGACCTGGACAGGGGGACCTACGAGCAGTACTTC.

The chain joins TRBV28 to TRBJ2-7, with D perhaps matching TRBD1 or TRBD2 (5 bases each). Trimming pared 5 bases from V and 2 bases from J, leaving 16 bases between. Germline assignment: CDR1 MDHEN and CDR2 SYDVKM. The CDR3 contains 15 residues. The CDR3 nucleotides read TGTGCCAGCAGTACCCCGGGACCGCCGACCTACGAGCAGTACTTC. Amino acid sequence: CASSTPGPPTYEQYF. The full variable domain, with the rest looked up from reference TRBV28 and TRBJ2-7, is DVKVTQSSRYLVKRTGEKVFLECVQDMDHENMFWYRQDPGLGLRLIYFSYDVKMKEKGDIPEGYSVSREKKERFSLILESASTNQTSMYLCASSTPGPPTYEQYFGPGTRLTVT.

The sample holds a few counts of this clonotype. The chain links TRBV6-6 to TRBJ2-3, with D maybe TRBD2 (6 bases). CDR3 length: 14 amino acids. Per the germline V gene, CDR1 is MNHNY and CDR2 is SVGAGI (reference sequence). Trimming left V 2 bases short and J 7 bases short, with 13 bases between. In DNA form, the CDR3 reads TGTGCCAGCAGTTACGCGGGACGCCCCAATACGCAGTATTTT. Amino acid sequence: CASSYAGRPNTQYF.

The V call is TRBV5-1, the J call TRBJ2-3; 7 nucleotides align to TRBD1. With V trimmed by 3 bases and J by 2 bases, 6 bases remained unmatched. CDR1 and CDR2 (germline): SGHRS, YFSETQ. The CDR3 consists of 15 residues. The CDR3 protein is CASSYTTGNTDTQYF. DNA for the CDR3: TGCGCCAGCAGCTACACGACAGGGAACACAGATACGCAGTATTTT.

This clonotype was counted ten times or more. This rearrangement joins TRBV29-1 to TRBJ2-7; unclear D gene. This CDR3 has 11 residues. Germline CDR1 and CDR2: SQVTM and ANQGSEA. Deletions cut 0 bases from V and 3 bases from J, with 3 bases between. Here the CDR3 reads CSVEDSYEQYF. The CDR3, as DNA: TGCAGCGTTGAAGATAGCTACGAGCAGTACTTC.

The chain links TRBV27 to TRBJ2-3, with TRBD2 matching over 8 bases. The trim removed 4 bases at V and 1 base at J, leaving 10 bases unmatched. The CDR3 totals 17 residues. Germline V gives CDR1 MNHEY, CDR2 SMNVEV (reference sequence). The CDR3 sequence is CASSSPTLAEGTDTQYF. The CDR3 bases are TGTGCCAGCAGTTCACCCACACTAGCGGAGGGCACAGATACGCAGTATTTT.

The chain carries TRBV7-9 and TRBJ2-2; unclear D gene. This CDR3 spans 15 amino acids. Per the germline V gene, CDR1 is SEHNR and CDR2 is FQNEAQ (reference sequence). Trimming removed 8 bases at V and 1 base at J, with 14 bases between. The DNA for the CDR3 is TGTGCCAGCTGGAAGAAAGAGAGGAACACCGGGGAGCTGTTTTTT. It codes for CASWKKERNTGELFF.

This clonotype was counted between two and nine times. The J gene is TRBJ1-1, the V gene TRBV11-3; D uncertain. Germline CDR1 reads SGHNT; CDR2 reads YENEEA. Trimming left V 3 bases short and J 1 base short, with 9 bases between. This CDR3 spans 14 amino acids. The CDR3: CASSLGYGNTEAFF. The DNA for the CDR3 is TGTGCCAGCAGCTTGGGTTACGGGAACACTGAAGCTTTCTTT. Full variable domain (missing parts from reference TRBV11-3 and TRBJ1-1): EAGVVQSPRYKIIEKKQPVAFWCNPISGHNTLYWYLQNLGQGPELLIRYENEEAVDDSQLPKDRFSAERLKGVDSTLKIQPAELGDSAVYLCASSLGYGNTEAFFGQGTRLTVV.

The chain carries TRBV3-1 and TRBJ2-7, with TRBD1 matching over 7 bases. Per the germline V gene, CDR1 is LGHDT and CDR2 is YNNKEL (reference sequence). V shed 6 bases and J 3 bases; nucleotides not matched to a gene: 14. CDR3 length equals 16 residues. CDR3 loop: CASRPKFTGDNYEQYF. The DNA for the CDR3 is TGTGCCAGCAGGCCGAAGTTTACAGGGGATAACTACGAGCAGTACTTC.

The chain has TRBV11-2 and TRBJ2-7; no definite D call. This CDR3 contains 17 residues. Trimming took off 5 bases at V and 0 bases at J, with 20 bases between the two ends. Germline loops: CDR1 SGHAT, CDR2 FQNNGV. This CDR3 reads CASSLIGWAKSSYEQYF. Written as DNA, the CDR3 is TGTGCCAGCAGCCTTATCGGCTGGGCCAAGAGCTCCTACGAGCAGTACTTC.